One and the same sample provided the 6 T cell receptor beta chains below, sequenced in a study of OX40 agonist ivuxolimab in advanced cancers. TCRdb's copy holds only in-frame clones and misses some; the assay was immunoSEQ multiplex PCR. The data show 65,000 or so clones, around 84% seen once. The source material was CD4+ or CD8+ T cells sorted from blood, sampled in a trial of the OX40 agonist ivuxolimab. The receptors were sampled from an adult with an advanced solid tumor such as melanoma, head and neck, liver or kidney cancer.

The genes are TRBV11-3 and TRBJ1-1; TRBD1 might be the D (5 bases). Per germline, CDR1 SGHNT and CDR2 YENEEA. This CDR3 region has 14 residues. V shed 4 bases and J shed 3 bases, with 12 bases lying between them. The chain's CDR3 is CASSSGTGYTEAFF. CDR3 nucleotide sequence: TGTGCCAGCAGCTCCGGGACCGGGTACACTGAAGCTTTCTTT. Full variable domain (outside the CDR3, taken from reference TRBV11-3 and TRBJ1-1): EAGVVQSPRYKIIEKKQPVAFWCNPISGHNTLYWYLQNLGQGPELLIRYENEEAVDDSQLPKDRFSAERLKGVDSTLKIQPAELGDSAVYLCASSSGTGYTEAFFGQGTRLTVV.

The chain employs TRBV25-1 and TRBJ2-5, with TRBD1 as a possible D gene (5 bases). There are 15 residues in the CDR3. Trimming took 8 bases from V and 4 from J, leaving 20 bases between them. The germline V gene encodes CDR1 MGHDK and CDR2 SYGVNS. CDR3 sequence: CASGAPDRLVETQYF. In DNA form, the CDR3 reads TGTGCCAGCGGGGCCCCAGACCGTTTGGTAGAGACCCAGTACTTC.

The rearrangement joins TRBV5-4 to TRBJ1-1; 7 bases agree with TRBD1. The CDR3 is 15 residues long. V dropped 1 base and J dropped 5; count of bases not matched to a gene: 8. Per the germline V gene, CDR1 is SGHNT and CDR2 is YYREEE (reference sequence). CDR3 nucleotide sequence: TGTGCCAGCAGCTTGAGACAGGGTCGGCAAACTGAAGCTTTCTTT. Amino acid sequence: CASSLRQGRQTEAFF.

The CDR3 region is CASSFGDRAYNEQFF. The CDR3 DNA sequence: TGTGCCAGCAGCTTCGGGGACAGGGCCTACAATGAGCAGTTCTTC. The chain joins TRBV5-6 to TRBJ2-1; 9 nucleotides agree with TRBD1. The CDR3 sequence is 15 residues long. Trimming cost V 2 bases and J 2 bases; bases outside gene matches: 2. Germline CDR1 and CDR2: SGHDT and YYEEEE.

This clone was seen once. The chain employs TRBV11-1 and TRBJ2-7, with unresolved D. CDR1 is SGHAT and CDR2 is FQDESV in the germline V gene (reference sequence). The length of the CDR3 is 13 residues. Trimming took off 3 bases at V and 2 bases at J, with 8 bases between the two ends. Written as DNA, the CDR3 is TGTGCCAGCAGCTTCTCCGATGCCTACGAGCAGTACTTC. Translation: CASSFSDAYEQYF.

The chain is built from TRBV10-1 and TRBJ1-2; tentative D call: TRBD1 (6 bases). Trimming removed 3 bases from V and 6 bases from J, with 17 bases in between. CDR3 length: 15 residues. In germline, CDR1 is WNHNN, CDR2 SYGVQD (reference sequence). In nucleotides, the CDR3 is TGCGCCAGCAGTGAACCGTGGGACAAGAACGATGGCTACACCTTC. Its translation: CASSEPWDKNDGYTF.